The present TCR beta chain was sequenced within a study of CD4+ T cells in melanoma. Study conclusions and caveats: A reported correlation linked neoantigen-specific CD4+ T cells to CD8+, macrophage and B cell function. Diverse differentiation states were reported for melanoma neoantigen-specific CD4+ T cells.

This clone was detected only once. Its antigen is unidentified. Assay used: immunoSEQ multiplex PCR; TCRdb lists only in-frame clones, some missing. Here the sample spans 8,500 to 10,000 clones, around 73% being singletons. V lost 5 bases to trimming and J lost 5 bases, with 12 bases between them. The CDR3 totals 13 residues. Germline-derived CDR1 and CDR2 are LNHDA and SQIVND (reference sequence). Source material: tumor tissue. The source is a human donor with melanoma. The chain is built from TRBV19 and TRBJ1-2, with a possible D match to TRBD1 (6 bases). CDR3 sequence (DNA): TGTGCCAGTAGTTACAGGGAGGGGTATGGCTACACCTTC. It codes for CASSYREGYGYTF.